The 23 T cell receptor beta chains listed next were all sequenced from one sample in a study of control samples from healthy donors and cancer patients. Data came from immunoSEQ multiplex PCR; TCRdb stores just in-frame clones and leaves some out. The table has 90,000 or so clones, approximately 88% seen once. The sample consisted of blood. These receptors were collected from a woman aged 60-75 years in good health.

This chain links TRBV3-1 (or the pseudogene TRBV3-2) with TRBJ1-5; D is unresolved. Looked up from germline, CDR1 is LGHDT and CDR2 is YNNKEL (reference sequence). The CDR3 contains 13 residues. V lost 1 base to trimming and J lost 0 bases, with 1 base between them. The CDR3 sequence: CASSQGSNQPQHF. The CDR3 bases are TGTGCCAGCAGCCAAGGTAGCAATCAGCCCCAGCATTTT.

V and J are TRBV3-1 (or the pseudogene TRBV3-2) and TRBJ1-1; TRBD1 is a possible D gene (5 bases). Germline V gene sequence: CDR1 LGHDT, CDR2 YNNKEL (reference sequence). The CDR3 spans 15 residues. Trimming left V 3 bases short and J 4 bases short, with 15 bases between. DNA for the CDR3: TGTGCCAGCAGCCACCGAGGTGGGGGTGGCACTGAAGCTTTCTTT. The encoded protein is CASSHRGGGGTEAFF.

J is TRBJ1-6 and V is TRBV2; D is ambiguous. The V gene lost 2 bases and the J gene lost 10 bases, with 12 bases spanning the gap. Germline CDR1 SNHLY, CDR2 FYNNEI. This CDR3 has 14 amino acids. The CDR3 sequence: CASSELGLESPLHF. CDR3 bases: TGTGCCAGCAGTGAATTAGGGCTGGAATCACCCCTCCACTTT.

The chain is built from TRBV2 and TRBJ1-6; D is unresolved. Trimming removed 7 bases at V and 7 bases at J, with 8 bases between. CDR3 length: 12 amino acids. In germline, CDR1 is SNHLY, CDR2 FYNNEI. CDR3 sequence: CASTSWNSPLHF. CDR3 DNA: TGTGCCAGCACCTCGTGGAATTCACCCCTCCACTTT.

This clone came up once. The chain employs TRBV7-9 and TRBJ1-1, with D perhaps matching TRBD1 (5 bases). CDR1 and CDR2 from the germline V gene are SEHNR and FQNEAQ (reference sequence). V lost 2 bases and J lost 0, with 13 bases in between. The CDR3 covers 16 residues. CDR3 residues: CASSLSRELMNTEAFF. The CDR3 DNA reads as TGTGCCAGCAGCTTATCCAGGGAACTGATGAACACTGAAGCTTTCTTT.

This clone occurred once. The chain has TRBV7-2 and TRBJ2-1; a weak D match, TRBD2 (6 bases). The CDR3 sequence is 15 residues long. CDR1 and CDR2 from the germline V gene are SGHTA and FQGNSA. Trimming took off 3 bases at V and 0 bases at J, with 9 bases between the two ends. The chain's CDR3 is CASSFRGSSYNEQFF. CDR3 DNA: TGTGCCAGCAGCTTTCGGGGGAGCTCCTACAATGAGCAGTTCTTC.

The genes are TRBV4-3 and TRBJ1-4; 7 nucleotides match TRBD1. Germline assignment: CDR1 LGHNA and CDR2 YSLEER. V was pared by 4 bases and J by 5 bases, with 7 bases of the junction left unmatched. The CDR3 is 15 amino acids. The CDR3 here is CASSPGQAGNEKLFF. In nucleotides, the CDR3 is TGCGCCAGCAGCCCTGGACAGGCCGGGAATGAAAAACTGTTTTTT.

The chain recombines TRBV2 with TRBJ2-6; D call uncertain. Trimming cost V 3 bases and J 0 bases, with 9 bases left between them. Germline assignment: CDR1 SNHLY and CDR2 FYNNEI. This CDR3 comprises 16 residues. CDR3 region: CASSESRNSGANVLTF. In nucleotides, the CDR3 is TGTGCCAGCAGTGAGTCGAGGAACTCTGGGGCCAACGTCCTGACTTTC.

The CDR3 nucleotides are TGTGCCAGCAGCTTGGTGGGCCGATCAAACTATGGCTACACCTTC. The encoded protein is CASSLVGRSNYGYTF. The rearrangement joins TRBV5-6 to TRBJ1-2; no clear D gene. Trimming left V 0 bases short and J 2 bases short, with 11 bases between. The germline V gene encodes CDR1 SGHDT and CDR2 YYEEEE. The CDR3 consists of 15 residues.

V is TRBV7-9 and J is TRBJ2-7; maybe TRBD2 (5 bases). The V gene's germline CDR1 is SEHNR and CDR2 FQNEAQ (reference sequence). CDR3 length equals 17 residues. V lost 2 bases to trimming and J lost 0 bases, with 17 bases between them. CDR3 sequence (DNA): TGTGCCAGCAGCTTAAATCTCCCGGCTGGGAGCTCCTACGAGCAGTACTTC. Its protein is CASSLNLPAGSSYEQYF.

The chain combines TRBV6-2 or TRBV6-3 with TRBJ1-5, with a tentative D call TRBD1 (6 bases). Trimming removed 2 bases from V and 6 bases from J, with 11 bases in between. The germline V gene has CDR1 MNHEY and CDR2 SVGEGT. This CDR3 region has 14 residues. CDR3 residues: CASSYRGQSQPQHF. Here the CDR3 DNA reads TGTGCCAGCAGTTACCGCGGACAGAGTCAGCCCCAGCATTTT.

The DNA for the CDR3 is TGTGCCAGCAGCGAGGGGACAGCTCATTCCAATTCACCCCTCCACTTT. Translation gives CASSEGTAHSNSPLHF. The chain links TRBV9 to TRBJ1-6, with 7 nucleotides matching TRBD1. The CDR3 sequence is 16 residues long. From germline, CDR1 is SGDLS and CDR2 YYNGEE. Trimming removed 3 bases from V and 7 bases from J; junction bases left unmatched: 10.

This clone has a single count. The rearrangement links TRBV11-2 to TRBJ2-1; D ambiguous. Germline lookup yields CDR1 SGHAT and CDR2 FQNNGV. V lost 0 bases to trimming and J lost 8 bases, with 8 bases between them. The CDR3 totals 13 residues. This CDR3 reads CASSLEYAYEQFF. CDR3 in DNA: TGTGCCAGCAGCTTAGAGTACGCTTATGAGCAGTTCTTC.

This chain links TRBV6-2 or TRBV6-3 with TRBJ2-1, with D perhaps given as TRBD1 or TRBD2 (6 bases each). CDR1 and CDR2 from the germline V gene are MNHEY and SVGEGT. Trimming removed 2 bases from V and 4 bases from J, with 12 bases in between. This CDR3 region has 15 residues. CDR3 protein: CASSYGEGGYNEQFF. The DNA for the CDR3 is TGTGCCAGCAGTTACGGCGAGGGGGGTTACAATGAGCAGTTCTTC.

The chain uses TRBV5-4 and TRBJ2-1; TRBD2 agrees at 10 bases. Germline CDR1 reads SGHNT; CDR2 reads YYREEE (reference sequence). The CDR3 sequence is 15 residues long. With V trimmed by 5 bases and J by 10 bases, 12 bases remained unmatched. The CDR3, as DNA: TGTGCCAGCAGGACAGCGGGAGGGCGGGCTAGGGAGCAGTTCTTC. Encoded protein: CASRTAGGRAREQFF.

This chain uses TRBV6-1 with TRBJ1-6; the D is unclear. Trimming stripped 2 bases from V and 5 bases from J, with 10 bases between. The germline V gene has CDR1 MNHNS and CDR2 SASEGT. This CDR3 is built from 15 residues. CDR3 sequence: CASSEKWSNNSPLHF. CDR3 in DNA: TGTGCCAGCAGTGAAAAATGGTCAAATAATTCACCCCTCCACTTT.

The chain has TRBV28 and TRBJ1-3; D possibly corresponds to TRBD1 (5 bases). V was trimmed by 1 base and J by 1 base, leaving 14 bases between them. The germline V gene has CDR1 MDHEN and CDR2 SYDVKM. There are 17 residues in the CDR3. CDR3 protein: CASSLFRVGFSGNTIYF. As DNA, the CDR3 is TGTGCCAGCAGTTTATTCAGGGTCGGTTTTTCTGGAAACACCATATATTTT.

This chain connects TRBV27 to TRBJ1-4, with unresolved D. The CDR3 covers 15 residues. V was clipped by 4 bases and J by 0 bases, with 9 bases between them. CDR1 and CDR2 from the germline V gene are MNHEY and SMNVEV (reference sequence). CDR3 DNA sequence: TGTGCCAGCAGTTACAAACAGCCAACTAATGAAAAACTGTTTTTT. Translating it yields CASSYKQPTNEKLFF.

The chain uses TRBV5-4 and TRBJ1-2; a possible D gene is TRBD1 (5 bases). Germline V gene data show CDR1 as SGHNT and CDR2 as YYREEE (reference sequence). V shed 4 bases and J shed 6 bases, with 10 bases lying between them. This CDR3 has 12 residues. The CDR3 DNA is TGTGCCAGCAGCAATGGGACGGATGGCTACACCTTC. As protein: CASSNGTDGYTF.

This clone was found once. V usage is TRBV4-2 and J usage is TRBJ1-4; D not resolved. The CDR3 covers 14 residues. The V gene lost 1 base and the J gene lost 10 bases, with 13 bases spanning the gap. The germline CDR1 and CDR2 sequences are LGHNA and YNFKEQ. The CDR3 DNA follows: TGTGCCAGCAGCCAAGTGATTAGGCTCGGAAAACTGTTTTTT. Protein product: CASSQVIRLGKLFF.

This clone has just one count. The chain links TRBV4-2 to TRBJ2-3; 14 bases align to TRBD2. With 1 base clipped from V and 5 bases from J, the junction kept 2 bases outside the gene matches. Germline-derived CDR1 and CDR2 are LGHNA and YNFKEQ. This CDR3 is built from 16 residues. CDR3 bases: TGTGCCAGCAGCCAAGGGACTAGCGGGGGGTTAGATACGCAGTATTTT. Encoded protein: CASSQGTSGGLDTQYF.

The chain couples TRBV12-3 or TRBV12-4 to TRBJ1-1; weak D call: TRBD1 (6 bases). This CDR3 region has 13 residues. Trimming took off 7 bases at V and 4 bases at J, with 13 bases between the two ends. CDR3 region: CASTWGGATEAFF. The CDR3 nucleotides are TGTGCCAGCACCTGGGGGGGCGCCACTGAAGCTTTCTTT.

The V gene is TRBV3-1 (or the pseudogene TRBV3-2), the J gene TRBJ1-3; 7 nucleotides agree with TRBD1. This CDR3 has 18 amino acids. Germline loops: CDR1 LGHDT, CDR2 YNNKEL (reference sequence). The ends lost 3 bases at V and 3 bases at J; junction bases unmatched: 14. CDR3 nucleotides: TGTGCCAGCAGCCAGGCTCCCTCGGGGGACAGACATGGAAACACCATATATTTT. Its translation is CASSQAPSGDRHGNTIYF.